This TCR beta chain was documented in a study of beta chain features in type 1 diabetes. Overall study context: Comparable age, gender and cell yields were observed in patients relative to healthy donors. The study's findings and limits: TCRB CDR3s from Type 1 diabetes patients were moderately but significantly shorter in all four CD4+ subsets. Insertions were fewer and deletions more numerous at VDJ junctions in type 1 diabetes patients.

Around 110 mL of blood, on average, came from one heparinised draw per donor. Via the markers CD45RO/CCR7/CD25/CD127/CD95/CD27, stem cell-like memory, regulatory, central memory and naive CD4+ cells were sorted. Concerning this clone: Its cognate antigen is unknown.

cDNA synthesis used the whole RNA isolate, giving expressed TCRB sequences. Measured with immunoSEQ multiplex PCR; TCRdb has only the in-frame clones, and not every one. The data contain about 180,000 clones, approximately 8% of them singletons. The germline gives CDR1 SGDLS, CDR2 YYNGEE. Trimming pared 6 bases from V and 3 bases from J, leaving 20 bases between. The CDR3 is made up of 16 amino acids. The V gene is TRBV9, the J gene TRBJ2-3; D is perhaps TRBD1 (6 bases). This receptor was taken from a man between 18 and 35 years old with type 1 diabetes. Sequencing was performed on central memory CD4+ T cells from blood. CDR3 region: CASTRTGQKLTDTQYF. CDR3 coding DNA: TGTGCCAGCACCCGGACGGGACAAAAACTAACAGATACGCAGTATTTT.